The next 27 T cell receptor beta chains were all read from a single sample in a study of cytomegalovirus exposure and HLA in healthy donors. Vbeta (60) and Jbeta (13) primers were used in the PCR. The data were produced by immunoSEQ multiplex PCR, yet TCRdb's version contains in-frame clones alone and is incomplete. The repertoire holds about 91,000 clones, with 60% to 75% as singletons. Sequencing used PBMCs. The source is a female donor in good health and CMV-seronegative.

The rearrangement links TRBV29-1 to TRBJ2-7, with unresolved D. This CDR3 region has 12 residues. V shed 1 base and J shed 3 bases, with 7 bases lying between them. From germline, CDR1 is SQVTM and CDR2 ANQGSEA. The CDR3 DNA reads TGCAGCGTTGAAGGTCGTAACTACGAGCAGTACTTC. It codes for CSVEGRNYEQYF.

The CDR3 DNA sequence: TGTGCCAGTAGTACCCAAGGGGGCTCTTATACCTACGAGCAGTACTTC. Amino acids: CASSTQGGSYTYEQYF. The chain couples TRBV19 to TRBJ2-7; 7 bases match TRBD1. CDR1 is LNHDA, CDR2 SQIVND, per germline (reference sequence). The CDR3 is made up of 16 amino acids. V lost 4 bases to trimming and J lost 2 bases; unmatched junction nucleotides: 11.

This clone was counted between two and nine times. V and J are TRBV7-9 and TRBJ2-5; 7 bases are a match to TRBD2. The CDR3 sequence is 14 residues long. V lost 2 bases and J lost 2; bases outside the gene matches: 2. Germline-derived CDR1 and CDR2 are SEHNR and FQNEAQ (reference sequence). The CDR3 loop is CASSLRGEQETQYF. In nucleotides, the CDR3 is TGTGCCAGCAGCTTACGGGGGGAACAAGAGACCCAGTACTTC.

This clone has only a few counts. The sample has other DNA sequences that encode this CDR3 too. The chain recombines TRBV20-1 with TRBJ2-3, with D unclear. The V and J ends lost 5 bases and 6 bases respectively, with 6 bases between them. Germline values: CDR1 DFQATT, CDR2 SNEGSKA (reference sequence). The CDR3 runs to 10 residues. This chain's CDR3 is CSAERDTQYF. CDR3 nucleotides: TGCAGTGCTGAGAGGGATACGCAGTATTTT.

CDR3 residues: CASSLGGPRPGLAQEANTGELFF. The DNA of the CDR3 is TGTGCCAGCAGCTTAGGGGGCCCGAGACCGGGACTAGCACAAGAAGCGAACACCGGGGAGCTGTTTTTT. The chain carries TRBV13 and TRBJ2-2; TRBD2 matches at 9 bases. J lost 0 bases, V lost 0 bases, and 20 bases had no gene match. Germline V CDR1 and CDR2: PRHDT, FYEKMQ (reference sequence). This CDR3 region has 23 residues.

CDR3 in DNA: TGTGCCAGCAGCCCACAGGGGGGTCTTCGAAATGAGCAGTTCTTC. Translated: CASSPQGGLRNEQFF. The chain couples TRBV13 to TRBJ2-1, with TRBD1 identical over 8 bases. J lost 7 bases, V lost 5 bases, and 10 bases had no gene match. The length of the CDR3 is 15 residues. Germline V gene lookup returns CDR1 PRHDT and CDR2 FYEKMQ (reference sequence).

V is TRBV4-1 and J is TRBJ2-7; 9 nucleotides agree with TRBD1. Germline assignment: CDR1 MGHRA and CDR2 YSYEKL. CDR3 length: 15 residues. Trimming at V came to 4 bases and at J to 0 bases, leaving 4 bases not matched to a gene. The CDR3 loop reads CASSPLTGGSYEQYF. DNA for the CDR3: TGCGCCAGCAGCCCCTTGACAGGGGGCTCCTACGAGCAGTACTTC.

This clone was observed a handful of times. The V and J genes are TRBV6-4 and TRBJ2-2; D is unclear. In germline, CDR1 is MRHNA, CDR2 SNTAGT. The CDR3 runs to 13 residues. The ends were cut back, 6 bases at V and 1 base at J, with 6 bases in the middle. The DNA for the CDR3 is TGTGCCAGCAGCCCCGGGAACACCGGGGAGCTGTTTTTT. Amino acid sequence: CASSPGNTGELFF.

Written as DNA, the CDR3 is TGTGCCAGCAGCGGGGGACTAGCGGGAGTAGCGCAGTTCTTC. Protein: CASSGGLAGVAQFF. The V gene is TRBV11-1, the J gene TRBJ2-1, with 14 bases aligning to TRBD2. The trim removed 5 bases at V and 12 bases at J, leaving 6 bases unmatched. Germline V gene lookup returns CDR1 SGHAT and CDR2 FQDESV (reference sequence). This CDR3 comprises 14 residues.

The chain links TRBV7-8 to TRBJ2-1; 8 positions agree with TRBD2. CDR1 and CDR2 (germline): SGHVS, FQNEAQ. Germline trimming cut 1 base from V and 4 bases from J; bases unmatched to any gene: 9. This CDR3 is built from 17 residues. The CDR3 here is CASSLGALGGGYNEQFF. DNA of the CDR3: TGTGCCAGCAGCTTAGGAGCACTTGGCGGGGGGTACAATGAGCAGTTCTTC.

The V and J genes are TRBV5-8 and TRBJ2-1, with D possibly matching TRBD2 (5 bases). Trimming removed 3 bases at V and 6 bases at J, with 16 bases between. Per germline, CDR1 SGHTS and CDR2 YDEGEE. This CDR3 is built from 15 residues. CDR3 coding DNA: TGTGCCAGCAGCTCCGGGGAGCCCTACATCAATGAGCAGTTCTTC. This gives the protein CASSSGEPYINEQFF. The complete variable domain, with remaining parts taken from reference TRBV5-8 and TRBJ2-1, reads EAGVTQSPTHLIKTRGQQATLRCSPISGHTSVYWYQQALGLGLQFLLWYDEGEERNRGNFPPRFSGRQFPNYSSELNVNALELEDSALYLCASSSGEPYINEQFFGPGTRLTVL.

This clone has a handful of counts. The chain recombines TRBV28 with TRBJ2-7; D gene unclear. This CDR3 has 12 amino acids. Germline V gives CDR1 MDHEN, CDR2 SYDVKM. V lost 4 bases and J 6 bases, leaving 10 bases between the germline ends. The CDR3 DNA sequence: TGTGCCAGCAGTTCCGTTTTACTCGAGCAGTACTTC. Encoded protein: CASSSVLLEQYF.

The rearrangement uses TRBV19 and TRBJ1-1; 10 bases are shared with TRBD1. CDR3 size: 16 residues. Germline-derived CDR1 and CDR2 are LNHDA and SQIVND (reference sequence). J was trimmed by 4 bases and V by 8 bases; bases with no gene match: 13. The CDR3 region is CASFPDRGPTGTEAFF. The CDR3 DNA sequence: TGTGCCAGTTTCCCCGACAGGGGGCCGACGGGCACTGAAGCTTTCTTT. The whole variable domain, remainder taken from reference TRBV19 and TRBJ1-1, is DGGITQSPKYLFRKEGQNVTLSCEQNLNHDAMYWYRQDPGQGLRLIYYSQIVNDFQKGDIAEGYSVSREKKESFPLTVTSAQKNPTAFYLCASFPDRGPTGTEAFFGQGTRLTVV.

This clone was counted a single time. The chain combines TRBV9 with TRBJ2-7, with D perhaps matching TRBD1 (8 bases). Per germline, CDR1 SGDLS and CDR2 YYNGEE. This CDR3 has 15 amino acids. Trimming took 3 bases from V and 9 from J, leaving 22 bases between them. The CDR3 DNA follows: TGTGCCAGCAGCGCGCAACTGGACAGGGAGGGTGTGCAGTACTTC. Translating gives CASSAQLDREGVQYF.

This rearrangement joins TRBV4-1 to TRBJ1-6, with D uncertain. Trimming took 4 bases from V and 7 from J, leaving 8 bases between them. The CDR3 sequence is 13 residues long. Germline loops: CDR1 MGHRA, CDR2 YSYEKL. DNA for the CDR3: TGCGCCAGCAGCCCCCTTCGGAATTCACCCCTCCACTTT. Its translation is CASSPLRNSPLHF.

The gene calls are TRBV4-1 and TRBJ1-6; D ambiguous. V shed 0 bases and J shed 0 bases, with 15 bases lying between them. Germline V gene data show CDR1 as MGHRA and CDR2 as YSYEKL. This CDR3 spans 19 amino acids. CDR3 in amino acids: CASSQDHLSSLSYNSPLHF. The CDR3, as DNA: TGCGCCAGCAGCCAAGACCATCTGAGTAGTCTCTCCTATAATTCACCCCTCCACTTT.

The V and J genes are TRBV28 and TRBJ2-7; 9 nucleotides match TRBD2. Germline CDR1 is MDHEN and CDR2 is SYDVKM. After removal of 3 bases from V and 7 bases from J, the junction contained 7 bases not matched to a gene. The CDR3 is 14 amino acids. As DNA, the CDR3 is TGTGCCAGCAGTTTCAGGGCGGGAGGGGGTGAGCAGTACTTC. It yields the protein CASSFRAGGGEQYF.

The V gene is TRBV2, the J gene TRBJ2-1; TRBD2 agrees at 9 bases. Germline V gene lookup returns CDR1 SNHLY and CDR2 FYNNEI. The CDR3 spans 14 residues. The ends lost 6 bases at V and 6 bases at J; junction bases unmatched: 6. CDR3 bases: TGTGCCAGCAGGCAACTAGCGGGTGCCAATGAGCAGTTCTTC. This sequence encodes CASRQLAGANEQFF.

V gene TRBV7-8 combines with J gene TRBJ2-2; D may be TRBD2 (6 bases). Germline V gives CDR1 SGHVS, CDR2 FQNEAQ. The CDR3 totals 14 residues. Trimming left V 5 bases short and J 4 bases short, with 11 bases between. CDR3 nucleotide sequence: TGTGCCAGCAGCCGTTTGGGGGGCACCGGGGAGCTGTTTTTT. This sequence encodes CASSRLGGTGELFF. Full variable domain (outside the CDR3, taken from reference TRBV7-8 and TRBJ2-2): GAGVSQSPRYKVAKRGQDVALRCDPISGHVSLFWYQQALGQGPEFLTYFQNEAQLDKSGLPSDRFFAERPEGSVSTLKIQRTQQEDSAVYLCASSRLGGTGELFFGEGSRLTVL.

This rearrangement joins TRBV10-3 to TRBJ1-6, with 7 bases that match TRBD1. This CDR3 region has 17 residues. Looked up from germline, CDR1 is ENHRY and CDR2 is SYGVKD. V lost 2 bases, J lost 4 bases, and 8 bases stayed unmatched. This CDR3 is CAISETGDRAYNSPLHF. The CDR3 DNA follows: TGTGCCATCAGTGAGACGGGGGACAGAGCATATAATTCACCCCTCCACTTT.

CDR3 loop: CAANRDRGTGELFF. CDR3 DNA sequence: TGTGCCGCGAACCGGGACAGGGGGACCGGGGAGCTGTTTTTT. The chain carries TRBV6-1 and TRBJ2-2, with 11 bases that match TRBD1. The V and J ends lost 11 bases and 5 bases, in that order; junction bases with no gene match: 7. CDR1 and CDR2 (germline): MNHNS, SASEGT. The CDR3 runs 14 residues.

The rearrangement links TRBV6-1 to TRBJ2-7, with 7 bases fitting TRBD2. CDR1 and CDR2 from the germline V gene are MNHNS and SASEGT. The trim removed 5 bases at V and 3 bases at J, leaving 7 bases unmatched. The CDR3 runs to 14 residues. The CDR3 here is CASSSLAARYEQYF. The CDR3, as DNA: TGTGCCAGCAGTTCCCTAGCGGCCCGCTACGAGCAGTACTTC.

Remarks on this clone: This sample also contains other DNA sequences that code for the same CDR3. The V and J genes are TRBV29-1 and TRBJ2-1, with D possibly TRBD2 on 5 matching bases. Germline V gene sequence: CDR1 SQVTM, CDR2 ANQGSEA. The CDR3 totals 13 residues. Deletions cut 4 bases from V and 3 bases from J, with 10 bases between. Here the CDR3 DNA reads TGCAGCGTTGCTCGGGATAGCTACAATGAGCAGTTCTTC. Amino acid sequence: CSVARDSYNEQFF.

The chain is built from TRBV11-2 and TRBJ1-5; D not certain. The CDR3 totals 15 residues. Between the trimmed V and J ends, which lost 1 base and 7 bases, there was a span of 14 bases. Germline assignment: CDR1 SGHAT and CDR2 FQNNGV. The CDR3 DNA follows: TGTGCCAGCAGCTTAGGGAGGCAGTCTACACAGCCCCAGCATTTT. It translates to CASSLGRQSTQPQHF.

This clone was detected once. J is TRBJ2-7 and V is TRBV5-1; 7 nucleotides align to TRBD1. CDR3 length: 15 amino acids. The germline V gene encodes CDR1 SGHRS and CDR2 YFSETQ. Germline trimming cut 2 bases from V and 4 bases from J; bases unmatched to any gene: 9. The CDR3 DNA is TGCGCCAGCAGCTTCGGAGACAGGGAAACTTACGAGCAGTACTTC. It encodes CASSFGDRETYEQYF.

This clone has a single count. The CDR3, as DNA: TGCGCCAGCAGCCAGGGGATTCGACAGGGGACCTATGGCTACACCTTC. This sequence encodes CASSQGIRQGTYGYTF. The rearrangement uses TRBV4-1 and TRBJ1-2, with 8 positions matching TRBD1. The V segment lost 3 bases and the J segment 4 bases; nucleotides outside the gene matches: 10. The CDR3 contains 16 residues. Per the germline V gene, CDR1 is MGHRA and CDR2 is YSYEKL.

This clone was seen once. V is TRBV7-2 and J is TRBJ2-5; 7 nucleotides line up with TRBD2. Germline CDR1 SGHTA, CDR2 FQGNSA. The ends lost 8 bases at V and 4 bases at J; junction bases unmatched: 10. The CDR3 sequence is 14 residues long. The DNA for the CDR3 is TGTGCCAGCTGCCTCTCGAGCGGGGCAGAGACCCAGTACTTC. It specifies CASCLSSGAETQYF. Together with reference TRBV7-2 and TRBJ2-5, the CDR3 gives the full variable domain: GAGVSQSPSNKVTEKGKDVELRCDPISGHTALYWYRQSLGQGLEFLIYFQGNSAPDKSGLPSDRFSAERTGGSVSTLTIQRTQQEDSAVYLCASCLSSGAETQYFGPGTRLLVL.